This record concerns one T cell receptor beta chain sequence. The sample originates from a study of T cell clones after liver transplantation. The wider study: TCRbeta sequencing after a pre-transplant mixed lymphocyte reaction identified graft-donor-reactive clones, later tracked in post-transplant blood. Blood was drawn pre-transplant, before withdrawal, and after full or failed withdrawal.

TCRdb's copy holds only in-frame clones and misses some; the assay was immunoSEQ multiplex PCR. The sample yields tens of thousands of clones, roughly nine tenths seen once. The V gene's germline CDR1 is MNHEY and CDR2 SMNVEV (reference sequence). V was shortened by 2 bases and J by 0 bases, with 8 bases between the two germline ends. This CDR3 is built from 15 residues. This clonotype originated in a human patient who received a liver transplant. Some of these T cells may belong to the graft donor. The chain carries TRBV27 and TRBJ2-1; no definite D call. Sequencing was performed on CD8+ T cells from blood, taken 12 months after liver transplant. The CDR3 region is CASSLRVSSYNEQFF. Written as DNA, the CDR3 is TGTGCCAGCAGTTTACGGGTAAGCTCCTACAATGAGCAGTTCTTC.